This entry features one T cell receptor (beta chain) sequence. Its antigen is undetermined. The source of the sample is a study of blood T cells in healthy people across ages. The second PCR ran about 6 to 12 cycles with a sample-barcoded 5' primer and J-beta primers. TCRdb called the 5' RACE reads again in MiXCR, with one record for every CDR3 protein. The sample lists fewer than 750,000 distinct CDR3 sequences; around 48% were seen once. Germline V gene lookup returns CDR1 DFQATT and CDR2 SNEGSKA (reference sequence). This CDR3 spans 12 amino acids. V was trimmed by 6 bases and J by 10 bases, leaving 16 bases between them. Study-wide points: The diversity estimates, figures obtained from one million T cells, were considered underestimates.

Per-sample yields of isolated PBMCs were at least 6 million. The sequenced sample was blood. The sequence was collected from an elderly man in good health. V and J are TRBV20-1 and TRBJ2-1; D is possibly TRBD2 (6 bases). This CDR3 reads CSAKPGLREQFF. CDR3 coding DNA: TGCAGTGCCAAACCGGGACTCCGGGAGCAGTTCTTC.